This T cell receptor beta chain is drawn from a study of T-cell memory formation after mild COVID-19. TCRdb redid the calling of the 5' RACE reads with MiXCR, one entry per CDR3 protein. The sample gives approximately 490,000 distinct CDR3 sequences, approximately 20% of which show up once; 12% is in the top ten. The V and J ends lost 1 base and 5 bases respectively, with 12 bases between them. In germline, CDR1 is DFQATT, CDR2 SNEGSKA (reference sequence). The CDR3 is made up of 14 amino acids. The clonotype comes from an adult woman who had mild COVID-19 (a few samples of this study predate the infection). Cell type and time point are not known. This chain joins TRBV20-1 and TRBJ2-1; D is possibly TRBD1 or TRBD2 (5 bases each). Material for sequencing was PBMCs or a T cell subset sorted from them (not recorded which). The CDR3 here is CSARGELGDNEQFF. The DNA for the CDR3 is TGCAGTGCTAGAGGGGAGTTGGGGGACAATGAGCAGTTCTTC.